This TCR beta chain was recorded in a study of control samples from healthy donors and cancer patients (TCRdb year 2020). Libraries came from the immunoSEQ multiplex PCR assay. Held by TCRdb, this immuneACCESS table contains in-frame sequences only and omits some clones. Under half of the omission traces to an unresolved V gene where checked; the cause of the rest is unknown. This sample has 25,000 to 35,000 clones in its table, and 65% to 80% of those were observed once. The top ten constitute under 25% of the sample. This clone has a handful of counts. Its antigen target is currently unknown. Base qualities are not provided; no much larger clone lies one nucleotide away. Sequencing was carried out using PBMCs. The TCR was taken from a man in his 60s with head and neck cancer.

CDR3 protein: CASSYSNSDEQFF. The nucleotide sequence reads as follows: TGTGCCAGCAGTTACTCTAATTCCGATGAGCAGTTCTTC. The chain joins TRBV6-2 or TRBV6-3 to TRBJ2-1, with the D segment identity uncertain. V was cut back by 0 bases and J by 8 bases, leaving a gap of 8 bases between them. CDR1 and CDR2 were assigned from the germline V gene as MNHEY and SVGEGT. From the cysteine up to the phenylalanine, the CDR3 has a length of 13 residues. Just the 39-base CDR3 DNA is kept, in frame starting at base 1.